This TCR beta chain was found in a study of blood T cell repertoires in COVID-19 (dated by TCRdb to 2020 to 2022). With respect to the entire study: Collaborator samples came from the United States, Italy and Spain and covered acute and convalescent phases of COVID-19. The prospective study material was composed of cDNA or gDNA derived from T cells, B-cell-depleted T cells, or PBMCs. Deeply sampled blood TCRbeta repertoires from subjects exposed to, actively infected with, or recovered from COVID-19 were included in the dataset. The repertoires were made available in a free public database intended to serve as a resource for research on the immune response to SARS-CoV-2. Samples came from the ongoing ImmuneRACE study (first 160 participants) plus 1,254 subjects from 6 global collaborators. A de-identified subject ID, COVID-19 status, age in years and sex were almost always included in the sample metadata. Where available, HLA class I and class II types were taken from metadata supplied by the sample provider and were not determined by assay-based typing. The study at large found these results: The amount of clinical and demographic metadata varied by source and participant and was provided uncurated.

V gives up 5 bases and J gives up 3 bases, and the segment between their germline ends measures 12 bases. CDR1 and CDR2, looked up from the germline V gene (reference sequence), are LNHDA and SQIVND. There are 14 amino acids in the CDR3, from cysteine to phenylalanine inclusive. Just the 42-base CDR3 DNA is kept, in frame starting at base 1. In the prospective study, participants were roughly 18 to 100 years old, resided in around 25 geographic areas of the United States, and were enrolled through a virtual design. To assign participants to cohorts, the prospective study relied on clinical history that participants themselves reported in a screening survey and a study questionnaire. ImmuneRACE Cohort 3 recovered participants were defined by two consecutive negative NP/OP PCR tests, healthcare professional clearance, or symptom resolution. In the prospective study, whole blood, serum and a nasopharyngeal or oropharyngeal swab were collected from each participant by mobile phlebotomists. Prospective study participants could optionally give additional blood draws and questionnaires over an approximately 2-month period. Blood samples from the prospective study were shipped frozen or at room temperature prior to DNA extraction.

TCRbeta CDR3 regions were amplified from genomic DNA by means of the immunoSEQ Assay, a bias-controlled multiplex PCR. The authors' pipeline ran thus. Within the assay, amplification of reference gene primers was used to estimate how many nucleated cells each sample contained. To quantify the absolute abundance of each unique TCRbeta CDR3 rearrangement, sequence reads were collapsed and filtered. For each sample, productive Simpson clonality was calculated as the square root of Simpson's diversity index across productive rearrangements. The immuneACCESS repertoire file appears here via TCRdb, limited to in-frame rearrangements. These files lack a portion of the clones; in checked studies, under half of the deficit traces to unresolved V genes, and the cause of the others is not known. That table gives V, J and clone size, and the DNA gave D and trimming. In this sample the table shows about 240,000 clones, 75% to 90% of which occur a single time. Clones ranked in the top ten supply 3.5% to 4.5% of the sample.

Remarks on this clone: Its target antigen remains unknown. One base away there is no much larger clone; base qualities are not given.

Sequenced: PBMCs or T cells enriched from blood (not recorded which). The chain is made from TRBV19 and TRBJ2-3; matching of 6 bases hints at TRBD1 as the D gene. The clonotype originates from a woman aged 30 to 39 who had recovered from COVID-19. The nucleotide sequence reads TGTGCCAGTAGTGCACCCGACAGGACAGATACGCAGTATTTT. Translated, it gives CASSAPDRTDTQYF.